Here is one TCR beta chain with its context. The antigen is unknown. This CDR3 spans 14 amino acids. Trimming cost V 0 bases and J 5 bases, with 9 bases left between them. Germline CDR1 reads SGHNT; CDR2 reads YYREEE (reference sequence). It was 95,000 to 100,000 TCR templates that were assayed per sample. TCRdb's table, derived via immunoSEQ multiplex PCR, lists solely in-frame clones and lacks some. The sample shows 100,000 or so clones, around 90% of them seen only once. The data were obtained in a study of siplizumab effects on memory and regulatory T cells. Study outcomes and limitations: Memory cells seemed less diverse than naive T cells, which also seemed major contributors to the alloresponse. The drug siplizumab significantly decreased the alloreactive sequences that could be traced to unstimulated CD4+ memory cells. It was not possible to assign a naive or memory phenotype to roughly 80-97% of proliferating CD4+ or CD8+ clones.

The rearrangement uses TRBV5-4 and TRBJ2-1, with TRBD1 as a possible D gene (5 bases). The material sequenced was non-Treg CD4+ T cells sorted from blood. The receptor's source is a human donor in good health. The CDR3 sequence is CASSLVGQDNEQFF. DNA for the CDR3: TGTGCCAGCAGCTTGGTAGGACAAGACAATGAGCAGTTCTTC.